This T cell receptor (beta chain) is from a study of T cell responses to AZD1222 COVID-19 vaccine. Findings of the study overall: Donors in the cohort were predominantly white British and more often female, and clonal diversity was possibly underestimated. Seropositive at baseline were only a handful of AZD1222 recipients. Two AZD1222 doses significantly raised spike-specific TCR breadth and depth over controls.

The V gene's germline CDR1 is SGHRS and CDR2 YFSETQ. The ends lost 0 bases at V and 6 bases at J; junction bases unmatched: 14. The CDR3 sequence is 19 residues long. Method: immunoSEQ multiplex PCR; TCRdb's copy keeps in-frame clones and lacks some. The data show about 140,000 clones, with about 92% seen just once and approximately 3.8% held by the top ten. In its sample, this clone was seen a few times. Its cognate antigen is unknown. This sequence originates from an adult who received the AZD1222 COVID-19 vaccine. The specimen was peripheral blood, collected 28 days after the second AZD1222 dose. J is TRBJ2-2 and V is TRBV5-1; 10 positions match TRBD1. The CDR3 sequence is CASSLVRGTGVPSAGELFF. Here the CDR3 DNA reads TGCGCCAGCAGCTTGGTTCGCGGGACAGGGGTCCCCTCCGCCGGGGAGCTGTTTTTT.